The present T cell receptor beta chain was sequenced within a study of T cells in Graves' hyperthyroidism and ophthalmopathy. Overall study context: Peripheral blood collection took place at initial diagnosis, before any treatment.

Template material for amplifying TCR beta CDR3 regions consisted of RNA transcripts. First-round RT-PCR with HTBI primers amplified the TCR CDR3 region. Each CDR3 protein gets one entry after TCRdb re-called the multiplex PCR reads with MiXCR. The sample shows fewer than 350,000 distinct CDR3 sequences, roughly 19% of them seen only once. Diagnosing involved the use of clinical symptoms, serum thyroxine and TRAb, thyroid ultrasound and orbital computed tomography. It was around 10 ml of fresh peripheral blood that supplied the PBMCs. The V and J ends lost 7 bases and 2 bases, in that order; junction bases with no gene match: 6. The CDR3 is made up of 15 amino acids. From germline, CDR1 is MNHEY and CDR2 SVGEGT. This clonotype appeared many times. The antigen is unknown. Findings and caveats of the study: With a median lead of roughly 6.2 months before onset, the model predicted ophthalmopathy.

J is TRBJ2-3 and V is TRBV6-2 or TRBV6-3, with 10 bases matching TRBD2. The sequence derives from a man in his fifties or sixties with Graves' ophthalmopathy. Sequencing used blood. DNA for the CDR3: TGTGCCAGCAATGGACTAGCGGAAATCACAGATACGCAGTATTTT. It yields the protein CASNGLAEITDTQYF.